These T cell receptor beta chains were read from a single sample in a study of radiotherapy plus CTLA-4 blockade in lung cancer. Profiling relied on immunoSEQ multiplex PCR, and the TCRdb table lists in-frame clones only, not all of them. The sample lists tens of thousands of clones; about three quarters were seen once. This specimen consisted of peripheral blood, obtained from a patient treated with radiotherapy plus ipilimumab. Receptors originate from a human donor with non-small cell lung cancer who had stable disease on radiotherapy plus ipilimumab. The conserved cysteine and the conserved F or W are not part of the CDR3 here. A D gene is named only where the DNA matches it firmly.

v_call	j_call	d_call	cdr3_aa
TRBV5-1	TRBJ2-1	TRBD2	ASSLAAGGHNEQF
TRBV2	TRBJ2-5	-	ASIGGLYQETQY
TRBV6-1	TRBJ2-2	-	ASSAYHTGELF
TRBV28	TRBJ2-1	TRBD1	ASSSVIQGAGYNEQF
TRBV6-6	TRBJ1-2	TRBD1	ASSYDSGQDGYT
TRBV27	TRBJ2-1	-	ASSLSTANNEQF
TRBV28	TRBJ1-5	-	ASRADSNQPQH
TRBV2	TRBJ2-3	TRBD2	ASSAGLAGLTDTQY
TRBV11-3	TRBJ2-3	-	ASTVVGASTDTQY
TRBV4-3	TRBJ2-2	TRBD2	ASSQDLAGGANTGELF
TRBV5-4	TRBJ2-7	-	ASSLKASSYEQY
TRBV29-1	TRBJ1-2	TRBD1	SVEVGTGGRGYT
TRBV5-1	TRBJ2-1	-	ASSLGQNKVNEQF
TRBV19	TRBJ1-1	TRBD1	ASLAPDRGTEAF
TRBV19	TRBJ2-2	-	ASRLVSLEPNTGELF
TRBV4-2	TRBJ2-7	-	ASSQDRGFYEQY
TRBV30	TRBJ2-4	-	AWSVPRGGGGFIIQY
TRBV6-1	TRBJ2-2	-	ASKKRRNTGELF
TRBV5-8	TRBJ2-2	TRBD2	ASSLAWLAGALSTGELF
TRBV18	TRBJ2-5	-	ASSPGGETQY
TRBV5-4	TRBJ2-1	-	ASSLTGTPLF
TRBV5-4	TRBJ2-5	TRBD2	ASSRGTSGTTETQY
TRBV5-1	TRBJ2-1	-	ASTTGTQGVNEQF